This TCR beta chain came from a study of shared clonotypes between healthy human individuals. The V end was cut by 0 bases, the J end by 4 bases, with 8 bases between. The CDR3 contains 14 residues. Germline V CDR1 and CDR2: SGHRS, YFSETQ. Assay used: immunoSEQ multiplex PCR; TCRdb lists only in-frame clones, some missing. The sample lists over a million clones, more than 95% occurring once. V gene TRBV5-1 combines with J gene TRBJ1-5; D ambiguous. Sequenced: naive CD4+ T cells sorted from blood. Subset denoted: CD45RA+ positively selected. This receptor was obtained from a man aged 25-45 years in good health. CDR3 amino acids: CASSLEGWNQPQHF. Here the CDR3 DNA reads TGCGCCAGCAGCTTGGAAGGGTGGAATCAGCCCCAGCATTTT.